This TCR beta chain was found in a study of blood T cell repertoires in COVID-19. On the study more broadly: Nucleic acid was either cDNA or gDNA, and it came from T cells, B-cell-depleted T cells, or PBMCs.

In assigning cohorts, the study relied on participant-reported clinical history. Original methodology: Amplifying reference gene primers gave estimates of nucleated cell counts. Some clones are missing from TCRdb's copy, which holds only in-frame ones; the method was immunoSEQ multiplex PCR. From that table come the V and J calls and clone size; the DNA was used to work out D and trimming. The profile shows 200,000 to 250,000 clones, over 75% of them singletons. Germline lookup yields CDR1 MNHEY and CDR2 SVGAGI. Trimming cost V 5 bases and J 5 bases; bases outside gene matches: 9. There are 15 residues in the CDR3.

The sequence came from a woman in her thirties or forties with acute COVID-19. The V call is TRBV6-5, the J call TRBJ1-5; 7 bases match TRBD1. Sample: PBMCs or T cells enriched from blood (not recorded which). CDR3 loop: CASSPLTGADQPQHF. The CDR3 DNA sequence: TGTGCCAGCAGTCCCCTCACAGGGGCCGATCAGCCCCAGCATTTT.